A single sample is the source of the 11 T cell receptor beta chains below, sequenced in a study of T cell responses to AZD1222 COVID-19 vaccine. Here immunoSEQ multiplex PCR was the method, and the copy in TCRdb shows in-frame clones only, minus some. The sample yields 100,000 to 150,000 clones, about 86% seen once. The sample here was peripheral blood, taken on day 0 of AZD1222 vaccination. These receptors all come from an adult in good health.

The chain recombines TRBV19 with TRBJ2-7; 7 nucleotides match TRBD1. The ends lost 3 bases at V and 5 bases at J; junction bases unmatched: 7. This CDR3 is built from 14 residues. CDR1 is LNHDA and CDR2 is SQIVND in the germline V gene (reference sequence). The CDR3 loop is CASSIRGGVDEQYF. The CDR3, as DNA: TGTGCCAGTAGTATCCGAGGGGGCGTGGACGAGCAGTACTTC.

The J gene is TRBJ2-5, the V gene TRBV1; the table's D call TRBD2 went unverified against the DNA. TRBV1 is a recognized pseudogene. This CDR3 region has 19 residues. CDR3 DNA: TGCACCAGCAGCCGTACACCCGGGACTAGCGGGGGGTACCAAGAGACCCAGTACTTC. Its protein product is CTSSRTPGTSGGYQETQYF.

This clone was found a few times. The gene calls are TRBV6-6 and TRBJ2-2, with D uncertain. Trimming removed 9 bases at V and 6 bases at J, with 11 bases between. This CDR3 region has 12 residues. Germline CDR1 and CDR2: MNHNY and SVGAGI (reference sequence). CDR3 protein: CASSISPGELFF. The CDR3, as DNA: TGTGCCAGTTCGATTAGTCCCGGGGAGCTGTTTTTT.

A remark on this clone: The junction does not match germline at one end; this may be a read error. The chain is built from TRBV25-1 and TRBJ2-1; D perhaps matches TRBD2 (5 bases). This CDR3 is built from 12 residues. The germline gives CDR1 MGHDK, CDR2 SYGVNS. This CDR3 is CASSDEGIRRIF. In DNA form, the CDR3 reads TGTGCCAGCAGTGATGAAGGGATACGGAGGATCTTC.

This CDR3 reads CASSMGTYSYYEQYF. The CDR3 DNA reads as TGTGCCAGTAGTATGGGGACCTACTCATACTACGAGCAGTACTTC. The chain joins TRBV19 to TRBJ2-7, with D tentatively TRBD1 or TRBD2 (5 bases each). Trimming took off 3 bases at V and 3 bases at J, with 15 bases between the two ends. The CDR3 spans 15 residues. Looked up from germline, CDR1 is LNHDA and CDR2 is SQIVND (reference sequence).

The chain couples TRBV7-7 to TRBJ2-7; 8 bases are shared with TRBD2. The germline gives CDR1 SSHAT, CDR2 FNYEAQ (reference sequence). The CDR3 extends over 13 amino acids. V lost 5 bases and J lost 4; bases outside the gene matches: 4. CDR3 bases: TGTGCCAGCAGCCAGGGACTAGAATACGAGCAGTACTTC. Protein sequence: CASSQGLEYEQYF.

This clone occurred once. The chain joins TRBV7-8 to TRBJ1-2; TRBD1 matches at 7 bases. CDR3 size: 15 residues. Per the germline V gene, CDR1 is SGHVS and CDR2 is FQNEAQ. V gave up 2 bases and J gave up 7 bases; unmatched junction bases: 10. CDR3 protein: CASSLNLGAGGGYTF. The CDR3 nucleotides read TGTGCCAGCAGCTTAAATTTAGGGGCAGGGGGTGGCTACACCTTC.

This chain connects TRBV6-5 to TRBJ2-1, with 7 bases that match TRBD1. The CDR3 spans 12 residues. Unmatched junction bases numbered 12, after V lost 10 bases and J lost 12 bases. Germline-derived CDR1 and CDR2 are MNHEY and SVGAGI. CDR3 residues: CATMDRPTVQFF. The CDR3 nucleotides read TGTGCCACCATGGACAGGCCTACAGTGCAGTTCTTC.

About this clone: Other DNA sequences of this sample code for an identical CDR3. The rearrangement uses TRBV19 and TRBJ1-1, with TRBD1 matching 8 bases. The CDR3 spans 14 residues. Trimming took 7 bases from V and 2 from J; bases not matched to a gene: 6. The germline V gene encodes CDR1 LNHDA and CDR2 SQIVND (reference sequence). This CDR3 reads CASNLQGGNTEAFF. The DNA for the CDR3 is TGTGCCAGTAACCTACAGGGGGGTAACACTGAAGCTTTCTTT.

J is TRBJ1-1 and V is TRBV12-3 or TRBV12-4; no clear D. This CDR3 is built from 13 residues. Trimming removed 6 bases from V and 0 bases from J, with 8 bases in between. CDR3 protein: CASRLTLNTEAFF. CDR3 DNA sequence: TGTGCCAGCAGACTAACACTGAACACTGAAGCTTTCTTT.

This chain uses TRBV5-1 with TRBJ2-1; 10 nucleotides agree with TRBD2. The J segment lost 6 bases and the V segment lost 4 bases, leaving 4 bases of the junction unmatched. CDR1 is SGHRS, CDR2 YFSETQ, per germline. The CDR3 runs 14 residues. The CDR3 nucleotides are TGCGCCAGCAGCAGCGGGAGGGCGGGCAATGAGCAGTTCTTC. It codes for CASSSGRAGNEQFF.